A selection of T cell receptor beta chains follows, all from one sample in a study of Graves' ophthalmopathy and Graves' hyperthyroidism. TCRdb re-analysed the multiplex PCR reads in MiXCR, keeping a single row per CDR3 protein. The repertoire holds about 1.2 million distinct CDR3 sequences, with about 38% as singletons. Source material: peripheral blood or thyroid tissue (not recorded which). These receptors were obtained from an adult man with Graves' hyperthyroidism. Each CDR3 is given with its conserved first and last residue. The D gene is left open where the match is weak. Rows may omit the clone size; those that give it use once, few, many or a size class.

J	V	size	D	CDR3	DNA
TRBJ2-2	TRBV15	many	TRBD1	CATSGRDRESTGELFF	TGTGCCACCAGCGGCAGGGACAGGGAAAGCACCGGGGAGCTGTTTTTT
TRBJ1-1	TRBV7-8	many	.	CASRPAGANTEAFF	TGTGCCAGCAGACCCGCGGGGGCGAACACTGAAGCTTTCTTT
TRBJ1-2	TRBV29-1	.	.	CSIVNGQGGEGYGYTF	TGCAGCATCGTTAATGGTCAAGGGGGAGAGGGCTATGGCTACACCTTC
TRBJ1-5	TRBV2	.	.	CASSQDVGTGPSQPQHF	TGTGCCAGCAGCCAAGATGTTGGTACAGGGCCGAGTCAGCCCCAGCATTTT
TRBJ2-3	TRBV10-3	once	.	CAISGKERGTDTQYF	TGTGCCATCAGTGGGAAGGAGAGAGGGACAGATACGCAGTATTTT
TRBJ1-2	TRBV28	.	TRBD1	CASSFTDRNYGYTF	TGTGCCAGCAGTTTTACGGACAGGAATTATGGCTACACCTTC
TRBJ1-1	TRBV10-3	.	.	CASSEPRSRPEAFF	TGTGCCAGCAGTGAGCCGCGGAGTCGGCCTGAAGCTTTCTTT
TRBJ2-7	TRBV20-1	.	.	CSARVGNGEQYF	TGCAGTGCTAGGGTGGGGAATGGCGAGCAGTACTTC
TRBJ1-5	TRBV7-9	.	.	CASMSERQPQHF	TGTGCCAGCATGTCCGAGAGGCAGCCCCAGCATTTT
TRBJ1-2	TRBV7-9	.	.	CASSFNLARGHGYTF	TGTGCCAGCAGCTTCAATCTCGCTAGGGGTCATGGCTACACCTTC
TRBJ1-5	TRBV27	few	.	CASSLSGRDQPQHF	TGTGCCAGCAGTTTATCCGGGCGAGATCAGCCCCAGCATTTT
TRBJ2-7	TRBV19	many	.	CASSIGVYYYYEQYF	TGTGCCAGTAGTATCGGAGTCTACTACTACTACGAGCAGTACTTC
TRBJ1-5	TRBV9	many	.	CASSVGGGSGQPQHF	TGTGCCAGCAGCGTAGGTGGAGGGTCGGGGCAGCCCCAGCATTTT
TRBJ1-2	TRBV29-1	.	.	CSVEEGWGYTF	TGCAGCGTTGAAGAGGGTTGGGGCTACACCTTC
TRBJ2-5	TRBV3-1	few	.	CASREWVQETQYF	TGTGCCAGCAGAGAATGGGTCCAAGAGACCCAGTACTTC
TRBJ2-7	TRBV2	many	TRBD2	CASSEALAGGALEQYF	TGTGCCAGCAGTGAGGCCCTAGCGGGAGGTGCTCTCGAGCAGTACTTC
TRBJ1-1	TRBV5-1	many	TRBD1	CASSAQGRGPEAFF	TGCGCCAGCAGCGCACAGGGGCGCGGGCCTGAAGCTTTCTTT
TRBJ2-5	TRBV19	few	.	CASAQGHDQPQYF	TGTGCCAGTGCACAGGGTCACGATCAGCCCCAGTACTTC
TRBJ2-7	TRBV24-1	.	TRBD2	CASRASGLPTYEQYF	TGTGCCAGCAGGGCCTCGGGACTACCTACCTACGAGCAGTACTTC
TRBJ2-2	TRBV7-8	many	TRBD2	CASSLEAGVTGELFF	TGTGCCAGCAGCTTGGAAGCGGGAGTCACCGGGGAGCTGTTTTTT
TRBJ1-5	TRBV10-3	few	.	CASSPRKSNQPQHF	TGTGCCAGCAGCCCTCGAAAGTCAAATCAGCCCCAGCATTTT
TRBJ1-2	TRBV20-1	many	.	CSASILGRGFTF	TGCAGTGCCTCCATTCTAGGCAGGGGATTTACCTTC
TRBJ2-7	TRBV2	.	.	CASSPGSGSSYEQYF	TGTGCCAGCAGCCCTGGGAGCGGTAGCTCCTACGAGCAGTACTTC